The 8 T cell receptor beta chains presented below share a single source sample, sequenced in a study of blood T cells in healthy people across ages. Sample-barcoded 5' priming and a J-beta primer mix drove a second PCR of about 7 to 12 cycles. TCRdb analysed the 5' RACE reads with MiXCR anew, one entry per CDR3 protein. Of 1.6 million or so distinct CDR3 sequences in the sample, approximately 32% were seen once. The sequencing input was blood. The receptor source for this set is a woman aged 25 to 39 in good health.

The gene calls are TRBV2 and TRBJ1-4; D is uncertain. CDR1 is SNHLY, CDR2 FYNNEI, per germline. This CDR3 contains 16 residues. Trimming took 10 bases from V and 6 from J, leaving 24 bases between them. Here the CDR3 reads CATPMGETESDEKLFF. The CDR3 region has the DNA TGTGCCACACCAATGGGAGAAACAGAAAGTGATGAAAAACTGTTTTTT.

This clonotype was counted a few times. The gene calls are TRBV20-1 and TRBJ2-4; D is perhaps TRBD1 (6 bases). The V and J ends lost 0 bases and 9 bases respectively, with 21 bases between them. This CDR3 is 16 amino acids long. CDR1 DFQATT and CDR2 SNEGSKA come from the germline V gene (reference sequence). CDR3 amino acids: CSAREHTRTGTGIQYF. Written as DNA, the CDR3 is TGCAGTGCTAGAGAACATACCCGAACAGGGACGGGCATTCAGTACTTC.

This chain links TRBV20-1 with TRBJ2-7, with D perhaps TRBD2 (6 bases). Germline CDR1 DFQATT, CDR2 SNEGSKA (reference sequence). CDR3 length: 11 residues. Deletions cut 7 bases from V and 7 bases from J, with 14 bases between. CDR3 protein: CSGLESGEQYF. The DNA of the CDR3 is TGCAGTGGACTAGAATCAGGGGAGCAGTACTTC.

The chain carries TRBV29-1 and TRBJ2-1; unclear D gene. The germline V gene has CDR1 SQVTM and CDR2 ANQGSEA. Trimming pared 5 bases from V and 9 bases from J, leaving 11 bases between. The CDR3 is 11 residues long. The chain's CDR3 is CSVSSLGEQFF. CDR3 DNA: TGCAGCGTTTCCAGTCTCGGTGAGCAGTTCTTC.

The chain employs TRBV20-1 and TRBJ1-1, with 7 bases matching TRBD1. The CDR3 consists of 15 residues. V lost 6 bases, J lost 0 bases, and 10 bases stayed unmatched. Germline values: CDR1 DFQATT, CDR2 SNEGSKA (reference sequence). The CDR3 DNA follows: TGCAGTGCACCGACAGGGAATACGGTGAACACTGAAGCTTTCTTT. It is translated as CSAPTGNTVNTEAFF.

The rearrangement links TRBV7-2 to TRBJ2-1; D may be TRBD1 (6 bases). Germline lookup yields CDR1 SGHTA and CDR2 FQGNSA. V lost 5 bases to trimming and J lost 10 bases, with 15 bases between them. The CDR3 covers 13 residues. The DNA for the CDR3 is TGTGCCAGCAGCGAACCGACAGGCTACGAGCAGTTCTTC. Its protein product is CASSEPTGYEQFF.

This clonotype turned up a few times. The genes are TRBV20-1 and TRBJ2-1; a possible D gene is TRBD2 (5 bases). Germline loops: CDR1 DFQATT, CDR2 SNEGSKA (reference sequence). Trimming pared 1 base from V and 0 bases from J, leaving 13 bases between. There are 16 residues in the CDR3. Written as DNA, the CDR3 is TGCAGTGCTAGAGTAGCTAGCAGGAGCTCCTACAATGAGCAGTTCTTC. It yields the protein CSARVASRSSYNEQFF.

Only a few counts were recorded for this clonotype. The V gene is TRBV12-3 or TRBV12-4, the J gene TRBJ1-2; no reliable D call. The CDR3 is 19 amino acids. V was clipped by 2 bases and J by 1 base, with 23 bases between them. CDR3 nucleotide sequence: TGTGCCAGCAGTTTAAACCCCCTCTCCTTAAGATGGGGTAACTATGGCTACACCTTC. It encodes CASSLNPLSLRWGNYGYTF.